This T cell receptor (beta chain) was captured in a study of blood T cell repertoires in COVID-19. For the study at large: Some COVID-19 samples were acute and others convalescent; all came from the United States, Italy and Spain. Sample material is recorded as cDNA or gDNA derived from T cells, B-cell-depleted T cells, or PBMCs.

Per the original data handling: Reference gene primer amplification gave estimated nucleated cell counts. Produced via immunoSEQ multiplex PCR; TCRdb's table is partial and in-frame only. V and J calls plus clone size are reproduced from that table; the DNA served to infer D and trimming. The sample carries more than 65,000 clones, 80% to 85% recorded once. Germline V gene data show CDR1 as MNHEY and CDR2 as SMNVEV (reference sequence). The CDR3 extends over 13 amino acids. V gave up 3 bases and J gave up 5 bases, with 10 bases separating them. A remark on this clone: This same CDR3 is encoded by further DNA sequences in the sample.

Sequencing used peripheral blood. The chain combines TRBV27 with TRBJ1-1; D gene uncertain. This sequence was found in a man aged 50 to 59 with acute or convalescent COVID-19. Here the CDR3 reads CASSFGGGTEAFF. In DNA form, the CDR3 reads TGTGCCAGCAGTTTTGGCGGTGGAACTGAAGCTTTCTTT.